This T cell receptor beta chain was sequenced in a study of T cells in Graves' hyperthyroidism and ophthalmopathy. Whole-study findings and limits: Ophthalmopathy was told apart from stable hyperthyroidism by a 13 V-J model. The blood repertoire included most of the expanded thyroid clonotypes above 0.001.

In the ophthalmopathy cohort, Clinical Activity Score was at least 3, NOSPECS grade at least 4, and duration under 3 months. Amplified TCR beta CDR3 regions came from RNA transcripts. In the first-round RT-PCR of the TCR CDR3, the HTBI primer set was used. MiXCR was run by TCRdb on the multiplex PCR reads, yielding one entry per CDR3 protein. The sample lists 530,000 or so distinct CDR3 sequences; 17% were seen once. The length of the CDR3 is 13 residues. CDR1 and CDR2 (germline): GTSNPN, SVGIG (reference sequence). Trimming took off 5 bases at V and 0 bases at J, with 7 bases between the two ends. The table lists this clonotype with a few counts. The antigen is not known.

The receptor was isolated from a woman between 18 and 29 years old with Graves' ophthalmopathy. Material for sequencing was blood. V and J are TRBV30 and TRBJ1-4; D remains ambiguous. The CDR3: CAWRLSTNEKLFF. CDR3 nucleotide sequence: TGTGCCTGGCGGCTTTCAACTAATGAAAAACTGTTTTTT.